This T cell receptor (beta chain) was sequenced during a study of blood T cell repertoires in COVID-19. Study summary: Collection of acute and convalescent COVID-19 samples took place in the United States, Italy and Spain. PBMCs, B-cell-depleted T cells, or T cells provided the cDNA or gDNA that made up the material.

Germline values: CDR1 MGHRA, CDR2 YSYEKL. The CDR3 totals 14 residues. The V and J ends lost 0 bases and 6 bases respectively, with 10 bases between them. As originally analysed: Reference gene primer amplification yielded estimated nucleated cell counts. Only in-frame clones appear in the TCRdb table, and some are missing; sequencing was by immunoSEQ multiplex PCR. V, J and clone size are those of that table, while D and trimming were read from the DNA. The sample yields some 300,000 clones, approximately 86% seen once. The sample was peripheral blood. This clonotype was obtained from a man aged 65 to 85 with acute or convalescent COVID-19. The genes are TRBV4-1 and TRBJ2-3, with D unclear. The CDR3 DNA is TGCGCCAGCAGCCAAGATCACCAGATGGATACGCAGTATTTT. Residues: CASSQDHQMDTQYF.